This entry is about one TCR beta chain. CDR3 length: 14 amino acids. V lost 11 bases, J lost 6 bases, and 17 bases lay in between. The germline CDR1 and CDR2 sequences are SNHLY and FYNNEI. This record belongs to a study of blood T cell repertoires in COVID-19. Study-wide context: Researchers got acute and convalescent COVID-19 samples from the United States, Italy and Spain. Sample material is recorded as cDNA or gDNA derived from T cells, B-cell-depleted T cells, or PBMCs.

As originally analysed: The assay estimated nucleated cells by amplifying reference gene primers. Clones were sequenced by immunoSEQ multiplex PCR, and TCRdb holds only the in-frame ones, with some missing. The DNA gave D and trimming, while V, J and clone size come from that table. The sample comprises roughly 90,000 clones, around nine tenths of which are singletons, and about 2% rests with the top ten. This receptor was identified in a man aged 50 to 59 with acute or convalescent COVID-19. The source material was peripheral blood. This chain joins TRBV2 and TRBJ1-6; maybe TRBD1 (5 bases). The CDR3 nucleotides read TGTGCCGAGGGCCGGGGGAATAGTAATTCACCCCTCCACTTT. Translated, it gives CAEGRGNSNSPLHF.